These T cell receptor beta chains were read from a single sample in a study of blood T cell repertoires in COVID-19. Measured with immunoSEQ multiplex PCR; TCRdb has only the in-frame clones, and not every one. The sample records 140,000 or so clones, around 83% being singletons. The sample was peripheral blood. The source is a man aged 55-75 years with active or convalescent COVID-19. Both conserved end residues are part of each CDR3. The D gene is left open where the match is weak. Some rows have no size entry. The others give once, few or many, or a class for an expanded clone.

V gene	clone size	J gene	D gene	CDR3 DNA	CDR3 protein
TRBV18	-	TRBJ1-4	TRBD1	TGTGCCAGCTCGCCTCAACAGGGGGATAATGAAAAACTGTTTTTT	CASSPQQGDNEKLFF
TRBV6-5	-	TRBJ1-2	TRBD1	TGTGCCAGCAGTTACTCTGCAGGGGGCTATGGCTACACCTTC	CASSYSAGGYGYTF
TRBV6-5	few	TRBJ1-4	TRBD1	TGTGCCAGCAGAGGGACAGCTTTATGGGAAAAACTGTTTTTT	CASRGTALWEKLFF
TRBV6-2/TRBV6-3	-	TRBJ2-2	TRBD2	TGTGCCAGCAGTTACAAGCGGGAGAACACCGGGGAGCTGTTTTTT	CASSYKRENTGELFF
TRBV19	-	TRBJ1-2	TRBD1	TGTGCCAGTAGTCAAGGGACAGGGGGAGGGGGCTACACCTTC	CASSQGTGGGGYTF
TRBV30	-	TRBJ1-1	-	TGTGCCTGGAGTAGGCAGGGCGGCACTGAAGCTTTCTTT	CAWSRQGGTEAFF
TRBV3-1/TRBV3-2	-	TRBJ2-1	TRBD2	TGTGCCAGCAGCCCAGCGGGAGGGCCTAGTGAGCAGTTCTTC	CASSPAGGPSEQFF
TRBV5-5	-	TRBJ1-1	TRBD1	TGTGCCAGCAGCTTGGCGGGACAGGTCAACACTGAAGCTTTCTTT	CASSLAGQVNTEAFF
TRBV7-2	-	TRBJ1-6	TRBD1	TGTGCCAGCAGCTTAGTTTCTACAGGGGCCCGATATAATTCACCCCTCCACTTT	CASSLVSTGARYNSPLHF
TRBV30	-	TRBJ1-5	-	TGTGCCTGGAGCCGGGAGAGGGAACAGCCCCAGCATTTT	CAWSREREQPQHF
TRBV29-1	-	TRBJ2-3	TRBD2	TGCAGCGTTGGGTCTGGACTAGCGGGGGGTATTCCGGATACGCAGTATTTT	CSVGSGLAGGIPDTQYF
TRBV9	-	TRBJ2-1	TRBD1	TGTGCCAGCAGCGCCACCGGGACAGGATACAATGAGCAGTTCTTC	CASSATGTGYNEQFF
TRBV5-6	-	TRBJ2-7	-	TGTGCCAGCAGCTTACGGCGGGTCTACGAGCAGTACTTC	CASSLRRVYEQYF
TRBV19	-	TRBJ2-1	TRBD2	TGTGCCAGTAGTCCGGGACTAGCAGATGAGCAGTTCTTC	CASSPGLADEQFF
TRBV6-2/TRBV6-3	once	TRBJ1-2	-	TGTGCCAGCAGTTCAACAGGGAGGGATGGCTACACCTTC	CASSSTGRDGYTF
TRBV6-1	-	TRBJ2-3	-	TGTGCCAGCAGTGCCATGGGCAGAACGAGATACACAGATACGCAGTATTTT	CASSAMGRTRYTDTQYF
TRBV6-6	-	TRBJ1-3	-	TGTGCCAGCAGTTTGGGGGCTTGGGGAAACACCATATATTTT	CASSLGAWGNTIYF
TRBV24-1	-	TRBJ2-5	TRBD1	TGTGCCACCAGTGATTTCACGGGACAGACTCGCTACTTC	CATSDFTGQTRYF
TRBV4-3	few	TRBJ2-2	-	TGCGCCAGCAGCCAAGATGAGAGAATCACCGGGGAGCTGTTTTTT	CASSQDERITGELFF
TRBV18	once	TRBJ2-1	TRBD2	TGTGCCAGCTCGGCCGGGGCGGGAGTAAATAATGAGCAGTTCTTC	CASSAGAGVNNEQFF
TRBV6-2/TRBV6-3	-	TRBJ1-5	-	TGTGCCAGCAGTTACTCGAGGCAGCTGTCTACGGGGAGCAATCAGCCCCAGCATTTT	CASSYSRQLSTGSNQPQHF
TRBV7-9	-	TRBJ2-5	-	TGTGCCAGCAGCTTAGCGAGCAAGTACCAAGAGACCCAGTACTTC	CASSLASKYQETQYF
TRBV5-1	-	TRBJ2-5	TRBD2	TGCGCCAGCAGCTTCTTTCTAGCGGGAGGGCCAGAGACCCAGTACTTC	CASSFFLAGGPETQYF
TRBV12-3/TRBV12-4	-	TRBJ1-2	-	TGTGCCAGCAGTTCGGTCGGTGGCTACACCTTC	CASSSVGGYTF